A selection of T cell receptor beta chains follows, all from one sample in a study of CD8+ T cells in alopecia areata. Clones were sequenced by immunoSEQ multiplex PCR, and TCRdb holds only the in-frame ones, with some missing. The repertoire consists of approximately 45,000 clones, with 65% occurring once and the leading ten covering 20% to 25%. Sequencing used CD8+ T cells sorted from blood, obtained at week 4, from a patient treated with tofacitinib. Receptor source: a human donor with alopecia areata. Both conserved end residues are part of each CDR3. The D gene is left open where the match is weak. Clone sizes are given selectively: once, few, many, or a class where the clone is expanded.

>TRBJ2-2|TRBD2|TRBV29-1|once
CSVQSGLDTGELFF
TGCAGCGTACAGTCGGGACTAGACACCGGGGAGCTGTTTTTT
>TRBJ1-4|NA|TRBV29-1|NA
CSAQRDEKLFF
TGCAGCGCTCAACGGGATGAAAAACTGTTTTTT
>TRBJ1-6|NA|TRBV27|few
CAIRAGNSPLHF
TGTGCCATAAGGGCGGGTAATTCACCCCTCCACTTT
>TRBJ2-6|NA|TRBV9|NA
CASYDESSSGANVLTF
TGTGCCAGCTATGACGAGTCCTCAAGTGGGGCCAACGTCCTGACTTTC
>TRBJ2-5|TRBD1|TRBV15|NA
CATSSPDRGQETQYF
TGTGCCACCAGCAGCCCTGACAGGGGGCAAGAGACCCAGTACTTC
>TRBJ1-1|NA|TRBV19|NA
CASSIVPPSRVTEAFF
TGTGCCAGTAGTATCGTCCCTCCCAGCAGGGTCACTGAAGCTTTCTTT
>TRBJ2-1|TRBD1|TRBV5-1|NA
CASSLNRDRGQYNEQFF
TGCGCCAGCAGCTTAAACCGGGACAGGGGGCAATACAATGAGCAGTTCTTC
>TRBJ2-1|NA|TRBV7-9|NA
CASSPRVNEQFF
TGTGCCAGCAGTCCAAGGGTGAATGAGCAGTTCTTC
>TRBJ2-6|NA|TRBV30|NA
CAQVRGSPGANVLTF
TGTGCCCAAGTTAGGGGTTCTCCTGGGGCCAACGTCCTGACTTTC
>TRBJ2-6|NA|TRBV29-1|few
CSALDSGANVLTF
TGCAGCGCTTTAGACTCTGGGGCCAACGTCCTGACTTTC
>TRBJ2-1|NA|TRBV27|NA
CASSSDGYNEQFF
TGTGCCAGCAGTTCCGACGGATACAATGAGCAGTTCTTC
>TRBJ1-5|NA|TRBV1|NA
CTSSHGQGARTANQPQHF
TGCACCAGCAGCCACGGACAGGGGGCTAGGACAGCCAATCAGCCCCAGCATTTT
>TRBJ2-4|NA|TRBV4-3|NA
CASSLRRGDIQYF
TGCGCCAGCAGCCTCCGAAGGGGGGACATTCAGTACTTC
>TRBJ2-3|TRBD2|TRBV29-1|NA
CSVALAGVTDTQYF
TGCAGCGTAGCCCTAGCGGGGGTCACAGATACGCAGTATTTT
>TRBJ2-7|NA|TRBV29-1|NA
CSVGGGRKYEQYF
TGCAGCGTTGGAGGGGGGAGGAAATACGAGCAGTACTTC
>TRBJ1-2|NA|TRBV29-1|NA
CSVEDPEDYGYTF
TGCAGCGTTGAAGACCCCGAGGACTATGGCTACACCTTC
>TRBJ2-7|NA|TRBV7-9|NA
CASSLSGGLNEQYF
TGTGCCAGCAGCTTATCCGGGGGGCTAAACGAGCAGTACTTC
>TRBJ2-7|NA|TRBV2|NA
CATLGGGLDEQYF
TGTGCCACCCTGGGGGGGGGCCTTGACGAGCAGTACTTC
>TRBJ1-4|NA|TRBV7-6|NA
CASSSDEVATNEKLFF
TGTGCCAGCAGCTCCGATGAGGTGGCAACTAATGAAAAACTGTTTTTT
>TRBJ1-1|NA|TRBV5-1|NA
CASSGRGEAFF
TGCGCCAGCAGTGGAAGGGGTGAAGCTTTCTTT
>TRBJ2-7|NA|TRBV5-1|NA
CASSQVADSYEQYF
TGCGCCAGCAGCCAAGTAGCGGACTCCTACGAGCAGTACTTC
>TRBJ2-1|TRBD2|TRBV2|NA
CASRGTSKLDEQFF
TGTGCCAGCAGGGGGACTAGCAAACTCGATGAGCAGTTCTTC
>TRBJ1-2|TRBD1|TRBV4-3|once
CASSQDATGDLNYGYTF
TGCGCCAGCAGCCAAGACGCGACAGGGGACCTTAACTATGGCTACACCTTC
>TRBJ1-5|NA|TRBV19|NA
CASSMVNQPQHF
TGTGCCAGTAGTATGGTCAATCAGCCCCAGCATTTT
>TRBJ2-7|NA|TRBV11-2|NA
CASSLVPRDEQYF
TGTGCCAGCAGCTTGGTCCCGAGGGACGAGCAGTACTTC
>TRBJ1-4|NA|TRBV6-5|NA
CASKQPPDEKLFF
TGTGCCAGCAAACAGCCACCGGATGAAAAACTGTTTTTT
>TRBJ2-7|NA|TRBV7-8|NA
CASSVLQRPYEQYF
TGTGCCAGCAGCGTCCTACAAAGACCCTACGAGCAGTACTTC
>TRBJ2-3|NA|TRBV2|NA
CASRGIKTTDTQYF
TGTGCCAGCAGGGGCATTAAAACCACAGATACGCAGTATTTT
>TRBJ1-1|NA|TRBV30|NA
CAWILPGVERAFF
TGTGCCTGGATCCTGCCGGGCGTAGAGAGAGCTTTCTTT
>TRBJ2-7|TRBD1|TRBV4-3|NA
CASGQDRGGDEQYF
TGCGCCAGCGGTCAGGACAGGGGGGGCGACGAGCAGTACTTC
>TRBJ1-5|NA|TRBV30|NA
CAWSEGVSQPQHF
TGTGCCTGGAGCGAGGGTGTGAGTCAGCCCCAGCATTTT
>TRBJ2-7|NA|TRBV25-1|few
CASSERGFYEQYF
TGTGCCAGCAGTGAAAGAGGGTTCTACGAGCAGTACTTC
>TRBJ2-1|TRBD2|TRBV29-1|once
CSVELAGGFFYNEQFF
TGCAGCGTTGAACTAGCGGGGGGTTTTTTCTACAATGAGCAGTTCTTC
>TRBJ1-1|NA|TRBV9|NA
CASSVGKGFGTEAFF
TGTGCCAGCAGCGTAGGAAAGGGATTCGGTACTGAAGCTTTCTTT
>TRBJ1-1|NA|TRBV29-1|few
CSVQTGPEAFF
TGCAGCGTCCAAACAGGGCCTGAAGCTTTCTTT
>TRBJ2-7|NA|TRBV27|NA
CASSLSGRGIYEQYF
TGTGCCAGCAGTTTATCGGGTCGGGGGATCTACGAGCAGTACTTC
>TRBJ1-6|NA|TRBV6-6|NA
CASRMDQGYNSPLHF
TGTGCCAGCAGGATGGATCAGGGGTATAATTCACCCCTCCACTTT
>TRBJ1-2|TRBD1|TRBV29-1|NA
CSVNDGTGAYGYTF
TGCAGCGTTAATGACGGGACAGGGGCCTATGGCTACACCTTC
>TRBJ2-1|NA|TRBV29-1|NA
CSVEDGVNEQFF
TGCAGCGTTGAAGATGGTGTAAATGAGCAGTTCTTC
>TRBJ1-2|NA|TRBV30|NA
CAWSGGNYGYTF
TGTGCCTGGAGTGGAGGGAACTATGGCTACACCTTC
>TRBJ1-5|NA|TRBV19|few
CASSIPPGQPQHF
TGTGCCAGTAGTATCCCGCCCGGTCAGCCCCAGCATTTT
>TRBJ1-4|TRBD1|TRBV27|NA
CASSLAPGQPNEKLFF
TGTGCCAGCAGTTTGGCACCGGGACAGCCGAATGAAAAACTGTTTTTT
>TRBJ2-3|NA|TRBV7-9|NA
CASSSPDTQYF
TGTGCCAGCAGCTCCCCAGATACGCAGTATTTT
>TRBJ2-3|NA|TRBV15|NA
CATRGEAGTDTQYF
TGTGCCACCAGAGGGGAGGCGGGCACAGATACGCAGTATTTT
>TRBJ1-1|NA|TRBV30|NA
CAWTVGANTEAFF
TGTGCCTGGACGGTTGGGGCTAACACTGAAGCTTTCTTT
>TRBJ2-2|NA|TRBV7-9|NA
CASSNGVAGELFF
TGTGCCAGCAGCAACGGGGTGGCCGGGGAGCTGTTTTTT
>TRBJ1-2|TRBD1|TRBV5-6|once
CASTRGTGEYDYTF
TGTGCCAGCACCCGAGGGACAGGAGAGTATGACTACACCTTC
>TRBJ1-5|NA|TRBV5-1|NA
CASSTEGGTQPQHF
TGCGCCAGCAGCACGGAGGGCGGTACTCAGCCCCAGCATTTT
>TRBJ2-1|TRBD2|TRBV29-1|NA
CSPVAGEGNEQFF
TGCAGCCCAGTTGCGGGGGAAGGCAATGAGCAGTTCTTC
>TRBJ1-2|NA|TRBV29-1|NA
CSVDDDRKTNYGYTF
TGCAGCGTTGACGACGACAGGAAGACTAACTATGGCTACACCTTC